This T cell receptor beta chain was observed in a study of early stage breast cancer tumors. About the research overall: About 70% of the 16 invasive tumors were ER+, PR+ and HER2-.

Remarks on this clone: What it binds is not known.

Study-level points and caveats: Bulk DNA sequencing of unsorted cells missed chain pairing and markers. Tumor and normal breast were distinguished via blood comparison in most of the 16 patients.

Germline trimming cut 4 bases from V and 4 bases from J; bases unmatched to any gene: 6. Germline lookup yields CDR1 SGHDT and CDR2 YYEEEE. The CDR3 has 15 residues. Clones were read by immunoSEQ multiplex PCR, and TCRdb kept only the in-frame ones, dropping some. The top ten hold 3% to 3.5% of the sample, which has around 71,000 clones, around 80% seen once. The clonotype originates from a person between 55 and 70 years old with breast cancer. The chain carries TRBV5-6 and TRBJ2-3; TRBD2 agrees at 10 bases. Sequenced input: blood. CDR3 bases: TGTGCCAGCAGCCCAACGACTAGCGGGTCAGATACGCAGTATTTT. It codes for CASSPTTSGSDTQYF.